The rows below give T cell receptor beta chains drawn from one sample of a study of blood T cell repertoires in COVID-19. Generated by immunoSEQ multiplex PCR, the TCRdb table keeps only in-frame clones and is missing some. The sample consists of some 150,000 clones, about four fifths of them appearing once. The sequencing sample was made of peripheral blood. The receptor source for this set is an older woman with acute or convalescent COVID-19. CDR3s include the opening cysteine and the closing phenylalanine or tryptophan. The D gene is left open where the match is weak. For some rows the clone size is stated as once, few or many, or as a class when expanded; others skip it.

j_gene | abundance | v_gene | d_gene | CDR3nt | CDR3aa
TRBJ2-5 | NA | TRBV28 | TRBD2 | TGTGCCAGCACGGGGGGGTTCGGGGAGACCCAGTACTTC | CASTGGFGETQYF
TRBJ2-2 | NA | TRBV6-5 | TRBD2 | TGTGCCAGCCGGGGGGGGTGGTCGAACACCGGGGAGCTGTTTTTT | CASRGGWSNTGELFF
TRBJ1-3 | NA | TRBV6-1 | TRBD1 | TGTGCCAGCAGTGAGCGGACAGGGCCTGGAAACACCATATATTTT | CASSERTGPGNTIYF
TRBJ1-3 | few | TRBV6-5 | NA | TGTGCCAGCAGTTTCGGGACTGGGGGAAACACCATATATTTT | CASSFGTGGNTIYF
TRBJ2-1 | NA | TRBV20-1 | TRBD2 | TGCAGTGCTAGTGGAGCGGGGGACTCCTACAATGAGCAGTTCTTC | CSASGAGDSYNEQFF
TRBJ1-6 | few | TRBV4-1 | TRBD1 | TGCGCCAGCAGCTTGAATAGAGGAGGCAGGGGGGTTTATAATTCACCCCTCCACTTT | CASSLNRGGRGVYNSPLHF
TRBJ1-2 | NA | TRBV27 | TRBD1 | TGTGCCAGCAGTTGGATAGGGGGCGATGGCTACACCTTC | CASSWIGGDGYTF
TRBJ2-3 | NA | TRBV2 | NA | TGTGCCAGCAGTCGGACTGACACAGATACGCAGTATTTT | CASSRTDTDTQYF
TRBJ2-7 | NA | TRBV6-5 | NA | TGTGCCAGCAGTTACTCTGCAGGGGATTCCTACGAGCAGTACTTC | CASSYSAGDSYEQYF
TRBJ2-5 | NA | TRBV11-3 | TRBD2 | TGTGCCAGCAGCAGAGGGACTAGCGGGCGCGAGACCCAGTACTTC | CASSRGTSGRETQYF
TRBJ1-2 | NA | TRBV19 | TRBD1 | TGTGCCAGTACCCCAGGGGGGTTTGGCTACACCTTC | CASTPGGFGYTF
TRBJ2-5 | NA | TRBV5-1 | TRBD1 | TGCGCCAGCAGCTTGGCCGGACAGGGTTTGGAGACCCAGTACTTC | CASSLAGQGLETQYF
TRBJ2-1 | NA | TRBV5-6 | TRBD1 | TGTGCCAGCAGCAAGGGGACAGGGGTGGCGTGGGGCTCCTACAATGAGCAGTTCTTC | CASSKGTGVAWGSYNEQFF
TRBJ2-3 | NA | TRBV3-1/TRBV3-2 | NA | TGTGCCAGCAGCGAACACCCTCAGGGTGCGACAACAGATACGCAGTATTTT | CASSEHPQGATTDTQYF
TRBJ2-5 | NA | TRBV5-1 | TRBD1 | TGCGCCAGCAGCTTAGGGACAGGGAGGGAGACCCAGTACTTC | CASSLGTGRETQYF
TRBJ2-1 | NA | TRBV2 | TRBD2 | TGTGCCAGCAGTGAAGCGGGACTAGCGGGGGGGATAAGTGAGCAGTTCTTC | CASSEAGLAGGISEQFF
TRBJ1-1 | NA | TRBV4-1 | NA | TGCGCCAGCAGCCAACATGACAAAACTGAAGCTTTCTTT | CASSQHDKTEAFF
TRBJ2-7 | NA | TRBV27 | TRBD1 | TGTGCCAGCAGCCGGGACAGCTTCTACGAGCAGTACTTC | CASSRDSFYEQYF
TRBJ1-2 | NA | TRBV9 | TRBD1 | TGTGCCAGCAGCGTAGACCGGACAGGGTCTTACTATGGCTACACCTTC | CASSVDRTGSYYGYTF
TRBJ2-4 | few | TRBV19 | NA | TGTGCCAGTAGTACAGGGGTAATAGCCAAAAACATTCAGTACTTC | CASSTGVIAKNIQYF
TRBJ1-6 | once | TRBV30 | TRBD1 | TGTGCCTGGACCCTAAGGGACAGAACTAATTCACCCCTCCACTTT | CAWTLRDRTNSPLHF
TRBJ1-3 | NA | TRBV11-2 | TRBD1 | TGTGCCAGCAGCTTAGACCCGGACAGGGGGTCGTACGCTGGAAACACCATATATTTT | CASSLDPDRGSYAGNTIYF
TRBJ1-4 | once | TRBV7-2 | TRBD1 | TGTGCCAGCAGCTTAGGTAGAAGACAGGGGACCTCAACTAATGAAAAACTGTTTTTT | CASSLGRRQGTSTNEKLFF
TRBJ2-3 | NA | TRBV5-1 | TRBD2 | TGCGCCAGCAGCTTGGGGCTAGCGGGATCCAGCACAGATACGCAGTATTTT | CASSLGLAGSSTDTQYF
TRBJ1-2 | NA | TRBV5-1 | TRBD1 | TGCGCCAGCAGCGAAGGACAGGGATATGGCTACACCTTC | CASSEGQGYGYTF
TRBJ2-2 | NA | TRBV10-3 | NA | TGTGCCATCAGCCCATCTACGGACAGCACCGGGGAGCTGTTTTTT | CAISPSTDSTGELFF
TRBJ2-1 | NA | TRBV5-1 | NA | TGCGCCAGTAGGGGTCTCGGGTACAATGAGCAGTTCTTC | CASRGLGYNEQFF
TRBJ1-2 | NA | TRBV6-5 | TRBD1 | TGTGCCAGCAGTTCCCCGGGACAGGGATGGTATGGCTACACCTTC | CASSSPGQGWYGYTF
TRBJ1-1 | NA | TRBV11-2 | NA | TGTGCCAGCAGCTTAGCGGGGTATGCTGAAGCTTTCTTT | CASSLAGYAEAFF
TRBJ1-5 | NA | TRBV18 | TRBD1 | TGTGCCAGCCAAGACAGGGACTTCAATCAGCCCCAGCATTTT | CASQDRDFNQPQHF
TRBJ1-1 | NA | TRBV3-1/TRBV3-2 | TRBD1 | TGTGCCAGCAGCCAAATGAACAGGGGCGAGATGAACACTGAAGCTTTCTTT | CASSQMNRGEMNTEAFF
TRBJ1-5 | NA | TRBV2 | TRBD1 | TGTGCCAGCAGCCCACAGACAGGGATCAATCAGCCCCAGCATTTT | CASSPQTGINQPQHF
TRBJ1-2 | NA | TRBV18 | TRBD1 | TGTGCCAGCTCACCAGGACAGGGGGGTAACTATGGCTACACCTTC | CASSPGQGGNYGYTF
TRBJ1-2 | few | TRBV6-5 | TRBD1 | TGTGCCAGCAGATTGTCGGGACAGGGAGCTGGCTACACCTTC | CASRLSGQGAGYTF
TRBJ1-2 | NA | TRBV5-1 | NA | TGCGCCAGCACCCTAGGGGGGGGGCCGGTTGGCTACACCTTC | CASTLGGGPVGYTF
TRBJ2-2 | NA | TRBV27 | TRBD1 | TGTGCCAGCACAACAGGGGGCTGGAACACCGGGGAGCTGTTTTTT | CASTTGGWNTGELFF
TRBJ1-5 | NA | TRBV6-5 | NA | TGTGCCAGCAGTTACTCGAGAGGTCAGCCCCAGCATTTT | CASSYSRGQPQHF
TRBJ2-7 | NA | TRBV6-6 | NA | TGTGCCAGCAGTGACCGCGCGGCCTCCTACGAGCAGTACTTC | CASSDRAASYEQYF
TRBJ2-5 | NA | TRBV29-1 | NA | TGCAGCGTTGACCCTCAAGAGACCCAGTACTTC | CSVDPQETQYF
TRBJ1-3 | NA | TRBV3-1/TRBV3-2 | NA | TGTGCCAGCAGCCAGGGGGGTACAGGAAACACCATATATTTT | CASSQGGTGNTIYF
TRBJ1-6 | NA | TRBV19 | NA | TGTGCCAGTAGTATTTCTGGGGCTGTCGATAATTCACCCCTCCACTTT | CASSISGAVDNSPLHF
TRBJ2-7 | NA | TRBV19 | NA | TGTGCCAGTAGGTTGGGTAACAGCAGGCTTCACGAGCAGTACTTC | CASRLGNSRLHEQYF
TRBJ2-1 | NA | TRBV10-1 | TRBD2 | TGCGCCAGCAGTGACGTCGTTGGACTAGCGGGAGAGCAGTTCTTC | CASSDVVGLAGEQFF
TRBJ1-1 | NA | TRBV6-5 | NA | TGTGCCAGCAGTCCTCCAGGGAGGGGTGAAGCTTTCTTT | CASSPPGRGEAFF
TRBJ2-5 | once | TRBV3-1/TRBV3-2 | NA | TGTGCCAGCAGTTATTCAGGTCCAGAGACCCAGTACTTC | CASSYSGPETQYF
TRBJ2-5 | NA | TRBV5-1 | NA | TGCGCCAGCAGCTTGGCGGGTATACAAGAGACCCAGTACTTC | CASSLAGIQETQYF
TRBJ2-3 | NA | TRBV28 | TRBD1 | TGTGCCAGCAGTTCGACAGGGACCGCAGATACGCAGTATTTT | CASSSTGTADTQYF
TRBJ1-5 | NA | TRBV6-2/TRBV6-3 | NA | TGTGCCAGCAGTTACCCGGTTGGCAATCAGCCCCAGCATTTT | CASSYPVGNQPQHF